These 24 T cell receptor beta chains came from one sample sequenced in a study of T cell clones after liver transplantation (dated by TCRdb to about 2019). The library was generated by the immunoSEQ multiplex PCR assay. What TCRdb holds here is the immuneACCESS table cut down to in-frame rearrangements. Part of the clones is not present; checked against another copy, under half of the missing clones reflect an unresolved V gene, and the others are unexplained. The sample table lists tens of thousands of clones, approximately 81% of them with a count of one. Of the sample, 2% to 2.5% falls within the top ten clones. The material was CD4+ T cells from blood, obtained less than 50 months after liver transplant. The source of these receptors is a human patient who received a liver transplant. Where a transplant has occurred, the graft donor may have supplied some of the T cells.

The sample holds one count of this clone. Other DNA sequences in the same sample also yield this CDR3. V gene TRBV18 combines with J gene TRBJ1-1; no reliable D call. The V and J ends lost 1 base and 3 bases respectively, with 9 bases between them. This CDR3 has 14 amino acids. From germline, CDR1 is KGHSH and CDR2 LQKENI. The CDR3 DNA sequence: TGTGCCAGCTCACCACAGGGAGTTGACACTGAAGCTTTCTTT. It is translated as CASSPQGVDTEAFF.

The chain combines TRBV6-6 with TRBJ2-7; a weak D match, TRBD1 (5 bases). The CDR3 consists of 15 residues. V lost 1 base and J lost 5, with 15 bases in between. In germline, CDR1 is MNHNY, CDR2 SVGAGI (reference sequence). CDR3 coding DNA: TGTGCCAGCAGTTACTACAGGTTTCCCCTCCACGAGCAGTACTTC. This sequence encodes CASSYYRFPLHEQYF.

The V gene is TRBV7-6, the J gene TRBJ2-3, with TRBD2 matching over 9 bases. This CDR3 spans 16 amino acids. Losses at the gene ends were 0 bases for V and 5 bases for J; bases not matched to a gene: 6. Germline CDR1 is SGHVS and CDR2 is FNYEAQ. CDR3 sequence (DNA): TGTGCCAGCAGCTTAGCTAGCGGGAGAGACCGAGATACGCAGTATTTT. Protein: CASSLASGRDRDTQYF.

This CDR3 is CASSLGYHSTDTQYF. The CDR3 coding sequence is TGTGCCAGCAGCTTAGGTTATCACAGCACAGATACGCAGTATTTT. The chain links TRBV7-6 to TRBJ2-3; unclear D gene. The CDR3 totals 15 residues. V was pared by 1 base and J by 0 bases, with 8 bases between. Germline V gene data show CDR1 as SGHVS and CDR2 as FNYEAQ. Looking up the rest from reference TRBV7-6 and TRBJ2-3 gives the full variable domain: GAGVSQSPRYKVTKRGQDVALRCDPISGHVSLYWYRQALGQGPEFLTYFNYEAQQDKSGLPNDRFSAERPEGSISTLTIQRTEQRDSAMYRCASSLGYHSTDTQYFGPGTRLTVL.

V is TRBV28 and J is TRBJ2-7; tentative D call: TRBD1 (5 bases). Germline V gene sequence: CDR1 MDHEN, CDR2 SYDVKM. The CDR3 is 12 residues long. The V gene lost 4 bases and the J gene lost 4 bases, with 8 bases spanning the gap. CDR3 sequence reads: CASSSTVYEQYF. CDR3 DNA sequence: TGTGCCAGCAGTTCGACAGTTTACGAGCAGTACTTC.

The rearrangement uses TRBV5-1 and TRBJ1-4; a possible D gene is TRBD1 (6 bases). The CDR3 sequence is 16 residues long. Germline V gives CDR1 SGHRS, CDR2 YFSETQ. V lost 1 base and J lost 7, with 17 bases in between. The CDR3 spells CASSLTGTAWGEKLFF. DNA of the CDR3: TGCGCCAGCAGCTTGACAGGGACGGCCTGGGGTGAAAAACTGTTTTTT.

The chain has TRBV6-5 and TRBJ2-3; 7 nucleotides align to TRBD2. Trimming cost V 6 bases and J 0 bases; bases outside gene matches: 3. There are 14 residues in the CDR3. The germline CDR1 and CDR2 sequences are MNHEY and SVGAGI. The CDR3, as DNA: TGTGCCAGCAGCCGGGACTACAGCACAGATACGCAGTATTTT. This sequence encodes CASSRDYSTDTQYF.

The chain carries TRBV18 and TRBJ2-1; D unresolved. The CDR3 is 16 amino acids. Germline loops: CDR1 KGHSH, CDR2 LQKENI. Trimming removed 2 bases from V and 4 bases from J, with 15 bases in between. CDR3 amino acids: CASSPSISYEYNEQFF. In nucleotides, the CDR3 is TGTGCCAGCTCACCAAGTATAAGCTACGAGTACAATGAGCAGTTCTTC. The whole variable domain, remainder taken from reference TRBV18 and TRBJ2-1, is NAGVMQNPRHLVRRRGQEARLRCSPMKGHSHVYWYRQLPEEGLKFMVYLQKENIIDESGMPKERFSAEFPKEGPSILRIQQVVRGDSAAYFCASSPSISYEYNEQFFGPGTRLTVL.

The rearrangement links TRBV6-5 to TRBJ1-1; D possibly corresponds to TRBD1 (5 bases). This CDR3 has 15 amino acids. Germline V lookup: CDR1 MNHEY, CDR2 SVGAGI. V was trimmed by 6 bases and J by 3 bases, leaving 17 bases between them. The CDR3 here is CASSARWGRDTEAFF. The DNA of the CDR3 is TGTGCCAGCAGCGCCCGTTGGGGCCGGGACACTGAAGCTTTCTTT.

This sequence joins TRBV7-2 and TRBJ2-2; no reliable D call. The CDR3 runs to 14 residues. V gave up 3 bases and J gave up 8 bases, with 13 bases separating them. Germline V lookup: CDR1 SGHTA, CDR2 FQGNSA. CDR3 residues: CASSFARTEGELFF. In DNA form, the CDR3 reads TGTGCCAGCAGCTTTGCCAGAACCGAGGGGGAGCTGTTTTTT.

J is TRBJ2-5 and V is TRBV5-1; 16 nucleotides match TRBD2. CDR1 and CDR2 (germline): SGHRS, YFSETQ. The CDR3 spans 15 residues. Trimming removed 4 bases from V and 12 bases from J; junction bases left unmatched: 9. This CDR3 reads CASSPGTSGGATKYF. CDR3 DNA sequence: TGCGCCAGCAGCCCAGGGACTAGCGGGGGGGCCACAAAGTACTTC.

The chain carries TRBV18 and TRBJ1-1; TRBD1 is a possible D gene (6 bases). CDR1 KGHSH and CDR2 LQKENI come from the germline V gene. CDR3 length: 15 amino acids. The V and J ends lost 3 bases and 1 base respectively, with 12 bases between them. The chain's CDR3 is CASSPLAGANTEAFF. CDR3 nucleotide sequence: TGTGCCAGCTCACCCCTGGCAGGGGCGAACACTGAAGCTTTCTTT.

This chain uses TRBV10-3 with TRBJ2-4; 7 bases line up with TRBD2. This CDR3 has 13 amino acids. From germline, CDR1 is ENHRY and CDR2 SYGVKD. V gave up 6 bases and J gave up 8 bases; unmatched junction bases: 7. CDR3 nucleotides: TGTGCCATCAGCAGGGAGGGTGGGGACATTCAGTACTTC. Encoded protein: CAISREGGDIQYF.

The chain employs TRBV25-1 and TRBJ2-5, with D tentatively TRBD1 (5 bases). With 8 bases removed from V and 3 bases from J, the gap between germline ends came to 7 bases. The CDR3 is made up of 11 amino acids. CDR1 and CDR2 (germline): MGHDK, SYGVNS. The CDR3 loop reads CASGREETQYF. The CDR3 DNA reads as TGTGCCAGCGGCAGGGAAGAGACCCAGTACTTC.

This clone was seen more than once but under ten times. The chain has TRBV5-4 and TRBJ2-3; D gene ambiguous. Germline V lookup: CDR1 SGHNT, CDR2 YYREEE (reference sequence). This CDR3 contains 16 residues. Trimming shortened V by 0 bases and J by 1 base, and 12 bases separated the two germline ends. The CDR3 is CASSLAVMGGTDTQYF. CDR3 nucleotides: TGTGCCAGCAGCTTGGCGGTCATGGGCGGCACAGATACGCAGTATTTT.

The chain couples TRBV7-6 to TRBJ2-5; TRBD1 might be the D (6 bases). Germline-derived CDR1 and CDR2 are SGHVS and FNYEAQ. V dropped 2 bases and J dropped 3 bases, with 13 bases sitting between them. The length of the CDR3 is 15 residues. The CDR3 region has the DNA TGTGCCAGCAGCTTACCAGGGGTTATGGAAGAGACCCAGTACTTC. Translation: CASSLPGVMEETQYF.

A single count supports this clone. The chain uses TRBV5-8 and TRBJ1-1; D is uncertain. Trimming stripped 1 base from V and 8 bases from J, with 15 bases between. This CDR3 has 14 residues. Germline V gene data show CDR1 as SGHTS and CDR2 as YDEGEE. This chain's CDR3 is CASSLTNLVIEAFF. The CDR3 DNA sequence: TGTGCCAGCAGCTTGACAAACCTAGTTATCGAAGCTTTCTTT.

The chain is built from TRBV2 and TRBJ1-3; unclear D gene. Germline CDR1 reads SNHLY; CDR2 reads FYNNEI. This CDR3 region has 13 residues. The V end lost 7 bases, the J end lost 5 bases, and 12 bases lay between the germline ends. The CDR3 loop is CASNPAPRNTIYF. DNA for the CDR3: TGTGCCAGCAACCCTGCCCCCCGAAACACCATATATTTT.

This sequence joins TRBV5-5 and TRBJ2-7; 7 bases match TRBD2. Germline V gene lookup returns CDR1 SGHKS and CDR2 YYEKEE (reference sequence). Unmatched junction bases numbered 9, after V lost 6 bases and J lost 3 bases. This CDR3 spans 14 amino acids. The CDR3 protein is CASTPGGSGYEQYF. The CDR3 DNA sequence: TGTGCCAGCACCCCCGGGGGGTCGGGCTACGAGCAGTACTTC.

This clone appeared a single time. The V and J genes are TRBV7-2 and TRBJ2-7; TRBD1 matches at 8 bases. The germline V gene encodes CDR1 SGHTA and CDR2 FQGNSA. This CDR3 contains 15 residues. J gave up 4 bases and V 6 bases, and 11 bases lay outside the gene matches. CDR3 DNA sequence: TGTGCCAGCAGTGAGGGGGGCAGGGGGCTTTACGAGCAGTACTTC. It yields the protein CASSEGGRGLYEQYF.

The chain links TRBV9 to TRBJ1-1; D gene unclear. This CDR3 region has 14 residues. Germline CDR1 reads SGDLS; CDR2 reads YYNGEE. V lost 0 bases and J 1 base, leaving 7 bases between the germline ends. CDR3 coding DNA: TGTGCCAGCAGCGTAGCTGGGAGGAACACTGAAGCTTTCTTT. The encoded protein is CASSVAGRNTEAFF.

As DNA, the CDR3 is TGTGCCATCAGTGTGGACAGGGGGCGAGGGACTGAAGCTTTCTTT. Translating it yields CAISVDRGRGTEAFF. The gene calls are TRBV10-3 and TRBJ1-1; 11 bases line up with TRBD1. In germline, CDR1 is ENHRY, CDR2 SYGVKD. The CDR3 extends over 15 amino acids. Trimming took 4 bases from V and 5 from J; bases not matched to a gene: 6.

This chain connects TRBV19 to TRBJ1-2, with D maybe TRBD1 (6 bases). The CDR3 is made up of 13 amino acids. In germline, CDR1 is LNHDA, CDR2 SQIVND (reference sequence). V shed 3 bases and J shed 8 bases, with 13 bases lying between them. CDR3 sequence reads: CASSMVRGGGYTF. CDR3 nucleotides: TGTGCCAGTAGTATGGTCAGGGGCGGGGGCTACACCTTC.

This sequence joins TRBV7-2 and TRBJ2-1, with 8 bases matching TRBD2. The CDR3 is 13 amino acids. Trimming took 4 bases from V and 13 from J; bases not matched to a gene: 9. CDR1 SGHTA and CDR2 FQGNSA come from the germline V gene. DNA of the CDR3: TGTGCCAGCAGCTCAAAACCGGGACTAGTTCAGTTCTTC. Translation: CASSSKPGLVQFF.